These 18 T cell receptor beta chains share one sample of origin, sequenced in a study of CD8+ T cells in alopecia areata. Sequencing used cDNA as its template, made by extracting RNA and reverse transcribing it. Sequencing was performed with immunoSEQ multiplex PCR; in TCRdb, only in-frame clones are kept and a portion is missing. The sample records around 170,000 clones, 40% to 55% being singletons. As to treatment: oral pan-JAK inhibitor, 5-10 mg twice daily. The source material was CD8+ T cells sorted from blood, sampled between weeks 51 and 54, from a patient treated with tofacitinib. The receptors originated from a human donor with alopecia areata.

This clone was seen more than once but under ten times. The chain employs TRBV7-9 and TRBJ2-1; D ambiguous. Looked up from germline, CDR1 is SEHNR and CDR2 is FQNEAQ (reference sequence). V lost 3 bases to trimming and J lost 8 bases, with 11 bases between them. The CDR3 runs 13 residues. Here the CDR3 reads CASSLGQPHEQFF. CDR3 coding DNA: TGTGCCAGCAGCTTGGGCCAACCACATGAGCAGTTCTTC.

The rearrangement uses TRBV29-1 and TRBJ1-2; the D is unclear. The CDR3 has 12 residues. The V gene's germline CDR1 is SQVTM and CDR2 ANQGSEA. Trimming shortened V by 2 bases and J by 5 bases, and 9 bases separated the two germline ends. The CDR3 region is CSVELSTYGYTF. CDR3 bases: TGCAGCGTTGAACTCTCGACTTATGGCTACACCTTC. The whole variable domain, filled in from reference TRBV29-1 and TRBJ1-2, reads SAVISQKPSRDICQRGTSLTIQCQVDSQVTMMFWYRQQPGQSLTLIATANQGSEATYESGFVIDKFPISRPNLTFSTLTVSNMSPEDSSIYLCSVELSTYGYTFGSGTRLTVV.

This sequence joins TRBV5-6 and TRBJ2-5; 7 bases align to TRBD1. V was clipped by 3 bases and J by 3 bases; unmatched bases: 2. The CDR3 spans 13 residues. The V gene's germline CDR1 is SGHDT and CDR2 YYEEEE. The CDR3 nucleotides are TGTGCCAGCAGCTCCGGACAGGAAGAGACCCAGTACTTC. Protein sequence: CASSSGQEETQYF.

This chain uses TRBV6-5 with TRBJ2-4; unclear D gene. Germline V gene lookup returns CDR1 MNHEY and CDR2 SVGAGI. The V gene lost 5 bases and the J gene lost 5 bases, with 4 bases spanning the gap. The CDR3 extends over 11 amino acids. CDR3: CASSDQNIQYF. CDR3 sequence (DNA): TGTGCCAGCAGTGACCAAAACATTCAGTACTTC.

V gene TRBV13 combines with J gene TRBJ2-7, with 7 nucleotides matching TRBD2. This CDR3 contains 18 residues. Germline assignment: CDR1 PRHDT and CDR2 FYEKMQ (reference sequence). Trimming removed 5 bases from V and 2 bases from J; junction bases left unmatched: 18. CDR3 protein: CASSRRRDGLRGAYEQYF. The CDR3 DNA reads TGTGCCAGCAGCCGGAGGCGGGATGGTCTCCGGGGGGCCTACGAGCAGTACTTC.

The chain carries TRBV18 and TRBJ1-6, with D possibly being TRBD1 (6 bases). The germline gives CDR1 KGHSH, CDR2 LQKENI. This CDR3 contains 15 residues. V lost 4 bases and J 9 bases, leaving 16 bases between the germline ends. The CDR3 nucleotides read TGTGCCAGCTCACTAAAGGGGGACGCGCGTTCACCCCTCCACTTT. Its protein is CASSLKGDARSPLHF.

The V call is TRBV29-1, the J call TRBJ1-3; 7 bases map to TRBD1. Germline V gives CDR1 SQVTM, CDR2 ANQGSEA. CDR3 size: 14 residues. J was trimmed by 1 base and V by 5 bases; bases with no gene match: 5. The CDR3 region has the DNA TGCAGCGTTACTCCAGGGGGATCTGGAAACACCATATATTTT. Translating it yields CSVTPGGSGNTIYF.

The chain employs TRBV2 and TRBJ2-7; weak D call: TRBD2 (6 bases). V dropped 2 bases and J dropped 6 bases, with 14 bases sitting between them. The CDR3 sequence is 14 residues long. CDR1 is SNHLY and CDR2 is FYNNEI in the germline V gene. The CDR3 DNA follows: TGTGCCAGCAGTGAACCCGGAGGAGGGCCCGAGCAGTACTTC. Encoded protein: CASSEPGGGPEQYF.

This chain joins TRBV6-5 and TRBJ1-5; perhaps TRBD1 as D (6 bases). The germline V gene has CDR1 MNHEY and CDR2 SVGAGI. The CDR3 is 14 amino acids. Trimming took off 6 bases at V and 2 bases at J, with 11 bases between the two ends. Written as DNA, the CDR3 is TGTGCCAGCAGCCCCCGACAGGGCAATCAGCCCCAGCATTTT. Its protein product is CASSPRQGNQPQHF.

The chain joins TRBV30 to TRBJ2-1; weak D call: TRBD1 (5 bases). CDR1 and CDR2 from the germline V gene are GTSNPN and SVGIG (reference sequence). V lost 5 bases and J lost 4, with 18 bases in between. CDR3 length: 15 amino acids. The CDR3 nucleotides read TGTGCCTGGCAGCTCTCTAGGGGTGGGTACAATGAGCAGTTCTTC. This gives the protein CAWQLSRGGYNEQFF.

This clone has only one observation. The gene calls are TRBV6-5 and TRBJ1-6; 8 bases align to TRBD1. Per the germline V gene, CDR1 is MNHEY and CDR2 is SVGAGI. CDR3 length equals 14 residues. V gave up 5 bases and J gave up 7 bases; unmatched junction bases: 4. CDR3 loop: CASSQGQENSPLHF. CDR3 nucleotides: TGTGCCAGCAGTCAGGGACAGGAGAATTCACCCCTCCACTTT.

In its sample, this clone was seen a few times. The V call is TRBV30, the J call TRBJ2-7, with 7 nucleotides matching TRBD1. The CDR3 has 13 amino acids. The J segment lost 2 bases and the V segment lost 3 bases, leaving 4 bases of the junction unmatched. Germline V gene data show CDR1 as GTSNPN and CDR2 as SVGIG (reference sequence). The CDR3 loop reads CAWSEGTAYEQYF. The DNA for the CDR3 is TGTGCCTGGAGCGAGGGGACAGCCTACGAGCAGTACTTC. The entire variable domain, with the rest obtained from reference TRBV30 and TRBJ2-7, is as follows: SQTIHQWPATLVQPVGSPLSLECTVEGTSNPNLYWYRQAAGRGLQLLFYSVGIGQISSEVPQNLSASRPQDRQFILSSKKLLLSDSGFYLCAWSEGTAYEQYFGPGTRLTVT.

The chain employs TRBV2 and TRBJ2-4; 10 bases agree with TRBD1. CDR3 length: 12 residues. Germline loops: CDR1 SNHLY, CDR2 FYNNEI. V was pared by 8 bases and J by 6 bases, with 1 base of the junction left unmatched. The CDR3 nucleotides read TGTGCCAGCCGGGACAGGGGAAACATTCAGTACTTC. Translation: CASRDRGNIQYF.

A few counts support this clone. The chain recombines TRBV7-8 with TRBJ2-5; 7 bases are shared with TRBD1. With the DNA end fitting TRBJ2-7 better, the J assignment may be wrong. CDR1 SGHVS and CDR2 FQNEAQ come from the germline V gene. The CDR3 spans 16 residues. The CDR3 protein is CASSLSTGDPSYEQYF. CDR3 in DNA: TGTGCCAGCAGCTTATCCACAGGGGATCCATCCTACGAGCAGTACTTC.

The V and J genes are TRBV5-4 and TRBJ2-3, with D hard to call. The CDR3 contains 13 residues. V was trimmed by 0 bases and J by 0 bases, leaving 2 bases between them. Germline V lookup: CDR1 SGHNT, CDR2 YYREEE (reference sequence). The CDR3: CASSLDSTDTQYF. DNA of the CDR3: TGTGCCAGCAGCTTGGATAGCACAGATACGCAGTATTTT.

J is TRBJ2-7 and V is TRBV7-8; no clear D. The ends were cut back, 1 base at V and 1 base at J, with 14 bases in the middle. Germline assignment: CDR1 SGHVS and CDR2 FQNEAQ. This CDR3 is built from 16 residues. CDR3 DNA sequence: TGTGCCAGCAGCTTAGACCAGTCTAAACCTTCCTACGAGCAGTACTTC. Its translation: CASSLDQSKPSYEQYF.

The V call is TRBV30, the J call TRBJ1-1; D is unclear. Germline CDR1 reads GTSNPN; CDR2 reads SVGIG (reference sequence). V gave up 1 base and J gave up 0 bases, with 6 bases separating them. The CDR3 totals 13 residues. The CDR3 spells CAWSETVNTEAFF. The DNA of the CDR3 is TGTGCCTGGAGTGAAACGGTGAACACTGAAGCTTTCTTT. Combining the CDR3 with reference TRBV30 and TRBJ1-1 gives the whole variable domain SQTIHQWPATLVQPVGSPLSLECTVEGTSNPNLYWYRQAAGRGLQLLFYSVGIGQISSEVPQNLSASRPQDRQFILSSKKLLLSDSGFYLCAWSETVNTEAFFGQGTRLTVV.

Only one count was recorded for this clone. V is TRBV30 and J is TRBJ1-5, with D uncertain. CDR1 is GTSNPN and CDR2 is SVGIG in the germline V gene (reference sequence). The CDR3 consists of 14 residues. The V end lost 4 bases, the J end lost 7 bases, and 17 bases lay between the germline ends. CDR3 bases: TGTGCCTGGACCCTGCCTCAGTCTAGGCAGCCCCAGCATTTT. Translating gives CAWTLPQSRQPQHF.